This T cell receptor beta chain was observed in a study of blood T cells in healthy people across ages. Findings and limits, study-wide: Diversity was higher, and naive CD4+ cells more numerous, in long-lived donors than in aged donors.

Notes on this clonotype: What it binds is unknown.

CDR1 and CDR2 from the germline V gene are MGHRA and YSYEKL. CDR3 length: 17 amino acids. Trimming stripped 0 bases from V and 5 bases from J, with 17 bases between. Per sample, no less than 5.5 micrograms of total RNA were extracted. A J-beta primer mix and a sample-barcoded 5' primer were used in a second PCR of roughly 7 to 12 cycles. TCRdb re-derived calls from the 5' RACE reads in MiXCR, one entry per CDR3 protein. The table lists about 640,000 distinct CDR3 sequences, 58% of them singletons, with over 30% in the top ten. The receptor was isolated from a man aged 60 to 75 in good health. The chain links TRBV4-1 to TRBJ2-1; D may be TRBD1 (7 bases). Sequencing used blood. For the CDR3, the DNA is TGCGCCAGCAGCCAAGATCGGGAGACAGGGTGGGACAATGAGCAGTTCTTC. Protein sequence: CASSQDRETGWDNEQFF.